A single sample is the source of the 11 T cell receptor beta chains below, sequenced in a study of blood T cells in healthy people across ages. Alongside a J-beta primer mix, a sample-barcoded 5' primer served in a second PCR lasting about 7 to 11 cycles. TCRdb re-called the 5' RACE reads through MiXCR, storing one row per CDR3 protein. The table includes about 970,000 distinct CDR3 sequences, approximately 50% detected once. Sequenced input: blood. Source of these receptors: a woman aged 55-70 years in good health.

This rearrangement joins TRBV4-2 to TRBJ2-5; a possible D gene is TRBD1 (5 bases). The CDR3 spans 17 residues. Germline CDR1 LGHNA, CDR2 YNFKEQ. V shed 4 bases and J shed 1 base, with 19 bases lying between them. The CDR3 sequence: CASSLSSRGRLQETQYF. DNA of the CDR3: TGTGCCAGCAGCCTGAGTAGTAGGGGAAGACTCCAAGAGACCCAGTACTTC.

The CDR3 sequence is CASSLAGLQGAGETQYF. The CDR3 nucleotides read TGTGCCAGCAGCTTAGCGGGGCTACAGGGGGCGGGGGAGACCCAGTACTTC. The gene calls are TRBV11-2 and TRBJ2-5, with TRBD1 matching over 9 bases. CDR3 length: 17 amino acids. Trimming at V came to 1 base and at J to 5 bases, leaving 11 bases not matched to a gene. Germline V gene data show CDR1 as SGHAT and CDR2 as FQNNGV.

This chain connects TRBV2 to TRBJ2-7, with a possible D match to TRBD1 (7 bases). The CDR3 spans 15 residues. Trimming took 6 bases from V and 6 from J, leaving 21 bases between them. Germline CDR1 reads SNHLY; CDR2 reads FYNNEI. For the CDR3, the DNA is TGTGCCAGCAGCCCTAGACAGGGTCGGGGGAGCGAGCAGTACTTC. Protein sequence: CASSPRQGRGSEQYF.

The table lists this clonotype with a few counts. This sequence joins TRBV7-6 and TRBJ1-6, with D perhaps TRBD1 (5 bases). The CDR3 is 16 residues long. The germline CDR1 and CDR2 sequences are SGHVS and FNYEAQ. Trimming took off 5 bases at V and 6 bases at J, with 17 bases between the two ends. CDR3 loop: CASSRDGGSVNSPLHF. CDR3 in DNA: TGTGCCAGCAGCAGAGATGGGGGGTCAGTTAATTCACCCCTCCACTTT. Together with reference TRBV7-6 and TRBJ1-6, the CDR3 gives the full variable domain: GAGVSQSPRYKVTKRGQDVALRCDPISGHVSLYWYRQALGQGPEFLTYFNYEAQQDKSGLPNDRFSAERPEGSISTLTIQRTEQRDSAMYRCASSRDGGSVNSPLHFGNGTRLTVT.

This clonotype was found a few times. V is TRBV3-1 and J is TRBJ2-4; D gene uncertain. Gene TRBJ2-7 matches the end of the DNA better, so the J call may be wrong. This CDR3 is 11 amino acids long. Germline V gene data show CDR1 as LGHDT and CDR2 as YNNKEL (reference sequence). For the CDR3, the DNA is TGTGCCAGCAGCCAAAGGAACGAGCAGTACTTC. As protein: CASSQRNEQYF.

This sequence joins TRBV9 and TRBJ2-5, with D possibly called TRBD1 or TRBD2 (5 bases each). The V end lost 2 bases, the J end lost 5 bases, and 22 bases lay between the germline ends. The germline gives CDR1 SGDLS, CDR2 YYNGEE. The CDR3 has 17 amino acids. The DNA for the CDR3 is TGTGCCAGCAGCGTGACTCAGAGGGGCGATGTGGGTGAGACCCAGTACTTC. Amino acid sequence: CASSVTQRGDVGETQYF. Full variable domain (remainder filled in from reference TRBV9 and TRBJ2-5): DSGVTQTPKHLITATGQRVTLRCSPRSGDLSVYWYQQSLDQGLQFLIQYYNGEERAKGNILERFSAQQFPDLHSELNLSSLELGDSALYFCASSVTQRGDVGETQYFGPGTRLLVL.

This clonotype showed up just once. The CDR3 DNA is TGTGCCAGCAGCTTCTCCTTGCCGGGGCTGAGGACTGAAGCTTTCTTT. Translated: CASSFSLPGLRTEAFF. This rearrangement joins TRBV7-6 to TRBJ1-1, with D possibly being TRBD1 (5 bases). Germline V lookup: CDR1 SGHVS, CDR2 FNYEAQ. Trimming cost V 3 bases and J 5 bases, with 19 bases left between them. The CDR3 contains 16 residues.

This clonotype was seen only a few times. J is TRBJ1-2 and V is TRBV12-3 or TRBV12-4; D unclear. CDR3 length equals 13 residues. Between the trimmed V and J ends, which lost 7 bases and 3 bases, there was a span of 12 bases. The CDR3 is CASTKPGYYGYTF. The CDR3 DNA reads TGTGCCAGCACCAAGCCGGGGTACTATGGCTACACCTTC.

CDR3 nucleotide sequence: TGCAGCGTTGGGACTCAGGAAGGGTTTGGGGATGAGCAGTTCTTC. Amino acid sequence: CSVGTQEGFGDEQFF. This rearrangement joins TRBV29-1 to TRBJ2-1; D might be TRBD2 (5 bases). The CDR3 has 15 amino acids. V was pared by 4 bases and J by 8 bases, with 21 bases between. Per germline, CDR1 SQVTM and CDR2 ANQGSEA.

CDR3 protein: CASSAGAYTGELFF. The CDR3 DNA sequence: TGCGCCAGCAGCGCGGGAGCGTACACCGGGGAGCTGTTTTTT. The V and J genes are TRBV5-1 and TRBJ2-2, with 7 bases matching TRBD2. The junction had 3 bases not matched to a gene; V was cut back by 4 bases and J by 3 bases. Germline lookup yields CDR1 SGHRS and CDR2 YFSETQ. The length of the CDR3 is 14 residues.

This chain joins TRBV5-6 and TRBJ2-1; 8 bases line up with TRBD1. V lost 2 bases and J lost 3; bases outside the gene matches: 1. Germline V gene lookup returns CDR1 SGHDT and CDR2 YYEEEE. The length of the CDR3 is 14 residues. Written as DNA, the CDR3 is TGTGCCAGCAGCTTCGGGACAGGCTACAATGAGCAGTTCTTC. Its protein product is CASSFGTGYNEQFF.